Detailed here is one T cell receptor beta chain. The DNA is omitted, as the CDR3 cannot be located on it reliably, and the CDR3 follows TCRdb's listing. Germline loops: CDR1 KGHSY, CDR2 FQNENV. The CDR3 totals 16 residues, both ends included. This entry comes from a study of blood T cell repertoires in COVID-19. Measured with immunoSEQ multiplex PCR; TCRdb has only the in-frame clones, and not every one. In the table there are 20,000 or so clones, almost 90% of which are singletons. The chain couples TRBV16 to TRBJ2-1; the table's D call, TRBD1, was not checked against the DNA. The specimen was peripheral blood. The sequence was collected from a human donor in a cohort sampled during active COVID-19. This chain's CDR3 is CASSQYFGTGANEQFF.